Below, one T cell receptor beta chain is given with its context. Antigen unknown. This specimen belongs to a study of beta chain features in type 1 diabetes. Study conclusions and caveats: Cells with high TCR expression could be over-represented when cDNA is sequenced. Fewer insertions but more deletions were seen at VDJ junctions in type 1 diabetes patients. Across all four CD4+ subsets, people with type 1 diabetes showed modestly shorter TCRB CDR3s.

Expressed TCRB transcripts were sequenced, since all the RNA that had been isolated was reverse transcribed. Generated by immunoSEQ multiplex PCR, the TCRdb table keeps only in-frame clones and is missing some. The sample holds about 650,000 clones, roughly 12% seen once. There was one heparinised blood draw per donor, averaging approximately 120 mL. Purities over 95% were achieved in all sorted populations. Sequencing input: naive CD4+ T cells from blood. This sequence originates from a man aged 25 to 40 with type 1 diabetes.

CDR3 amino acids: CANAPGGNTDTQYF. Written as DNA, the CDR3 is TGTGCCAATGCCCCAGGGGGAAACACAGATACGCAGTATTTT. The genes are TRBV6-1 and TRBJ2-3; 7 positions agree with TRBD1. V lost 10 bases and J lost 2; bases outside the gene matches: 9. The CDR3 contains 14 residues. Germline values: CDR1 MNHNS, CDR2 SASEGT.